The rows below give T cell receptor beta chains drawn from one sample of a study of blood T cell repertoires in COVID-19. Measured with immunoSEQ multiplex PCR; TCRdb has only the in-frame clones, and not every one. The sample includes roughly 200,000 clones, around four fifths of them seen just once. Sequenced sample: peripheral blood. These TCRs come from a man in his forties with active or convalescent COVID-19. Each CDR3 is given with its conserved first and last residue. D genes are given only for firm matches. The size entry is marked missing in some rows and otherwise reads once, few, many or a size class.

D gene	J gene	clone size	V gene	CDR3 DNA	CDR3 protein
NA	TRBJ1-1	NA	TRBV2	TGTGCCAGCCGCGGTACTGAAGCTTTCTTT	CASRGTEAFF
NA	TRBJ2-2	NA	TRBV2	TGTGCCAGCAGACTCGACAGCACCGGGGAGCTGTTTTTT	CASRLDSTGELFF
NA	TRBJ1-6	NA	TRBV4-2	TGTGCCAGCAGCCAATCCTCCACAGGCTCCTATAATTCACCCCTCCACTTT	CASSQSSTGSYNSPLHF
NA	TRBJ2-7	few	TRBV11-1	TGTGCCAGCAGCTTAGCGCCGGCGGGATACTACGAGCAGTACTTC	CASSLAPAGYYEQYF
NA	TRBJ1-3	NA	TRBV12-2	TGTGCAAGTCGCTTAAAAGGGGGTGGAAACACCATATATTTT	CASRLKGGGNTIYF
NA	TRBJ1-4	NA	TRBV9	TGTGCCAGCAGCGCGGGGGGCCAAAATGAAAAACTGTTTTTT	CASSAGGQNEKLFF
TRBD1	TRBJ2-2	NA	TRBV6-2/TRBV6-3	TGTGCCAGCAGTTCACAGGGGGCGACCGGGGAGCTGTTTTTT	CASSSQGATGELFF
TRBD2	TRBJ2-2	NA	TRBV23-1	TGCGCCAGCAGCCGTATCCCACTACTAGCGCCGCAAAGCGGGGAGCTGTTTTTT	CASSRIPLLAPQSGELFF
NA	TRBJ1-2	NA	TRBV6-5	TGTGCCAGCAGTTACTCGAACTTTGGAGGGACGGGCTACACCTTC	CASSYSNFGGTGYTF
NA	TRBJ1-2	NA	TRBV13	TGTGCCAGCGGGGGGAGGCAGGGCAACTATGGCTACACCTTC	CASGGRQGNYGYTF
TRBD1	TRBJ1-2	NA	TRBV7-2	TGTGCCAGCAGTTCCGGACAGGATAACTATGGCTACACCTTC	CASSSGQDNYGYTF
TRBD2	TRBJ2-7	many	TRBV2	TGTGCCAGCAGTCCTATCAACGGACTAGCGGTCTACGAGCAGTACTTC	CASSPINGLAVYEQYF
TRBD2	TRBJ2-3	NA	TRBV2	TGTGCCAGCAGCGCAGGGACTAGCGGGAGGGTGGATACGCAGTATTTT	CASSAGTSGRVDTQYF
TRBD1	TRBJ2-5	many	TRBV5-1	TGCGCCAGCAGCTTGGGGGACAGGGGGGAGACCCAGTACTTC	CASSLGDRGETQYF
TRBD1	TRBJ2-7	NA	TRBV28	TGTGCCAGCAGTTCACTCTGGACAGGGTTTACCGAGCAGTACTTC	CASSSLWTGFTEQYF
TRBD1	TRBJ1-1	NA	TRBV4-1	TGCGCCAGCAGCCAAGATACCGGACAGGGGGCCGTTGACACTGAAGCTTTCTTT	CASSQDTGQGAVDTEAFF
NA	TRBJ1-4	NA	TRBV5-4	TGTGCCAGCAGCTCATACGGACGAGGGTATGATGAAAAACTGTTTTTT	CASSSYGRGYDEKLFF
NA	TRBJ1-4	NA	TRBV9	TGTGCCAGCAGCGTAGGAGGGGGAATAGGCAATGAAAAACTGTTTTTT	CASSVGGGIGNEKLFF
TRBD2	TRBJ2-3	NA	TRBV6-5	TGTGCCAGCAGTCGACTAGCGGGAGGGATAGATACGCAGTATTTT	CASSRLAGGIDTQYF
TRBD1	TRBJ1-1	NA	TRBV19	TGTGCCAGTAGTCTAGGGACAGGAGTTGAAGCTTTCTTT	CASSLGTGVEAFF
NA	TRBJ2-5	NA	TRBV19	TGTGCCAGTAGTATAGGCGGCGGGGGCGACACCATCCAAGAGACCCAGTACTTC	CASSIGGGGDTIQETQYF
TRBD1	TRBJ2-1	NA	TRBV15	TGTGCCACCAGCAGGCCCCAAGGGACAGAGTTCTTC	CATSRPQGTEFF
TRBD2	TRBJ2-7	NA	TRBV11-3	TGTGCCAGCAGCTTAGGACCCAGCGGGGGGTCCGAGCAGTACTTC	CASSLGPSGGSEQYF
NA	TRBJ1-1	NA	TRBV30	TGTGCCTGGAGTGTACAGGGCGACACTGAAGCTTTCTTT	CAWSVQGDTEAFF
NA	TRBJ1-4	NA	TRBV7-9	TGTGCCAGCAGCTTTGGGCAGGCAGCAACTAATGAAAAACTGTTTTTT	CASSFGQAATNEKLFF
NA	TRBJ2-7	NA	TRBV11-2	TGTGCCAGCAGAGGCGGACACGACTACGAGCAGTACTTC	CASRGGHDYEQYF
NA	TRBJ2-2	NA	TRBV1	TGCACCAGCAGCCAAGATATTGACACCGGGGAGCTGTTTTTT	CTSSQDIDTGELFF
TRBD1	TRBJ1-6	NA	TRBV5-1	TGCGCCAGCAGCTTGGCGGAGGGACAGGGTTATTCACCCCTCCACTTT	CASSLAEGQGYSPLHF
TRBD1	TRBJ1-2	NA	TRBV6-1	TGTGCCAGCAGTGAAGGGACAGGTTATGGTGGCTACACCTTC	CASSEGTGYGGYTF
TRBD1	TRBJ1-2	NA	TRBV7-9	TGTGCCAGCAGCAGTGACTCGGGACAGAACTATGGCTACACCTTC	CASSSDSGQNYGYTF
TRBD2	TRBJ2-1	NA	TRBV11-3	TGTGCCAGCAGCTTAGATGTCGGGGGAGGGCCGGGGTTACTCAATGAGCAGTTCTTC	CASSLDVGGGPGLLNEQFF
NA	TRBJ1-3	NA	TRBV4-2	TGTGCCAGCAGCCAGGGACATAACTCTGGAAACACCATATATTTT	CASSQGHNSGNTIYF
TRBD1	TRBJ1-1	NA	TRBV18	TGTGCCAGCTCAGCCGGGACAGGCGTGAACACTGAAGCTTTCTTT	CASSAGTGVNTEAFF
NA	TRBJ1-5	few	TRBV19	TGTGCCAGTAGTCCAACCAGGGACACACTCTGGTATAGCAATCAGCCCCAGCATTTT	CASSPTRDTLWYSNQPQHF
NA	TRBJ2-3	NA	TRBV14	TGTGCCAGCAGCCACAACCGCGGAGATACGCAGTATTTT	CASSHNRGDTQYF
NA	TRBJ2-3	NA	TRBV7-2	TGTGCCAGCAGCTTTCAGGGGCAAGATACGCAGTATTTT	CASSFQGQDTQYF
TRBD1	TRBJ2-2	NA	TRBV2	TGTGCCAGCATGAGGGACAGGGGGCGTAACGGGGAGCTGTTTTTT	CASMRDRGRNGELFF
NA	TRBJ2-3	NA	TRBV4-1	TGCGCCAGCAGCCAAGATAGGGACACTAGGGGAGATACGCAGTATTTT	CASSQDRDTRGDTQYF
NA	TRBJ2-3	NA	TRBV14	TGTGCCAGCAGCCAAGTTTCCTTTCAGAATACGCAGTATTTT	CASSQVSFQNTQYF
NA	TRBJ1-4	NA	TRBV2	TGTGCCAGCAGTGAAACCCAGGGAAAACTGTTTTTT	CASSETQGKLFF
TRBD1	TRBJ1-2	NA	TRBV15	TGTGCCACCAGCAGAGCCGGGACAGGGGATCTTCTGCGTGGCTACACCTTC	CATSRAGTGDLLRGYTF
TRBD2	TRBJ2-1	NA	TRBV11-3	TGTGCCAGCAGCTTAGGGACTAGCGGGGGTAATGAGCAGTTCTTC	CASSLGTSGGNEQFF
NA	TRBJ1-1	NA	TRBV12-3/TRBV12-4	TGTGCCAGCAGTTTAAACAGGGTGTCTGAAGCTTTCTTT	CASSLNRVSEAFF
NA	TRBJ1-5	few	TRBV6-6	TGTGCCAGCAGTTACCCAGAAGACAATCAGCCCCAGCATTTT	CASSYPEDNQPQHF
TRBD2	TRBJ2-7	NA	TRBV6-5	TGTGCCAGCAGCCAAGCGGGGGGAACCTACGAGCAGTACTTC	CASSQAGGTYEQYF
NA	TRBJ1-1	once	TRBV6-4	TGTGCCAGCAGCCGACTTTATAACACTGAAGCTTTCTTT	CASSRLYNTEAFF
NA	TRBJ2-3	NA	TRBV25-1	TGTGCCAGCAGTGCTCCCACAGATACGCAGTATTTT	CASSAPTDTQYF
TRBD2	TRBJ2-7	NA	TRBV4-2	TGTGCCAGCAGCCAAGATCTAGCGGGAGGGCTAAATTCCTACGAGCAGTACTTC	CASSQDLAGGLNSYEQYF
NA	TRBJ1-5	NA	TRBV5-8	TGTGCCAGCAGCTTGTTAAATCAGCCCCAGCATTTT	CASSLLNQPQHF
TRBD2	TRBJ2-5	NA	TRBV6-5	TGTGCCAGCAGCCGTAGCGGGGGGGCCGTGGAGACCCAGTACTTC	CASSRSGGAVETQYF
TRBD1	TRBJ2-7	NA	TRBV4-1	TGCGCCAGCAGCCGAATCAGCCGGGACAGGGCCCCCTACGAGCAGTACTTC	CASSRISRDRAPYEQYF
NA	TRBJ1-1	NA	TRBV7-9	TGTGCCAGCAGCTTAGCACCGGTTGACACTGAAGCTTTCTTT	CASSLAPVDTEAFF
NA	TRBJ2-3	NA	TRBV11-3	TGTGCCAGCAGCTTAGGCCAGGACTCATCTAGCACAGATACGCAGTATTTT	CASSLGQDSSSTDTQYF
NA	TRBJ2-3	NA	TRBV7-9	TGTGCCAGCAGCTTAGCGGGGCCTGTAGCAGATACGCAGTATTTT	CASSLAGPVADTQYF
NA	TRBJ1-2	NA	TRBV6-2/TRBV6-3	TGTGCCAGCAGTTACGGTGGAGGCCTCTATGGCTACACCTTC	CASSYGGGLYGYTF
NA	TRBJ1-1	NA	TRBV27	TGTGCCAGCAGTTTTCAGGGCAGAGGAAACACTGAAGCTTTCTTT	CASSFQGRGNTEAFF
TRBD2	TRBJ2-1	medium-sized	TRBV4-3	TGCGCCAGCAGCCAACCTAGCGGGGGTACCAATGAGCAGTTCTTC	CASSQPSGGTNEQFF
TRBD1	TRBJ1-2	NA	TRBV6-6	TGTGCCAGCAGTACTGGGGACAGTAAAGTGGGCTACACCTTC	CASSTGDSKVGYTF
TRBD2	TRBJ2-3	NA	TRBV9	TGTGCCAGCAGCCTAGGACTAGCGGGAGGGTTCACAGATACGCAGTATTTT	CASSLGLAGGFTDTQYF